This TCR beta chain is from a study of neurological immune-mediated disorders. The sample holds many counts of this clonotype. One entry per CDR3 protein, called by TCRdb with MiXCR from the 5' RACE reads. The sample lists about 49,000 distinct CDR3 sequences; less than 15% were seen once. Time point in this sample: longitudinal time-point 2. This sequence was found in a male donor with HTLV-1-associated myelopathy (HAM/TSP). Sequenced input: PBMCs.

The CDR3 is CASSRHTGTRTYEQYF. The DNA for the CDR3 is TGTGCCAGCAGTCGTCATACCGGGACAAGGACATACGAGCAGTACTTC. The chain carries TRBV6-5 and TRBJ2-7, with D perhaps TRBD1 (6 bases). This CDR3 has 16 residues. Germline CDR1 and CDR2: MNHEY and SVGAGI. Between the trimmed V and J ends, which lost 5 bases and 4 bases, there was a span of 21 bases.